This note documents a single T cell receptor beta chain sequence. Its target is unknown. Other DNA sequences in the sample encode the same CDR3. The table came from immunoSEQ multiplex PCR; TCRdb's copy has only in-frame clones and leaves some out. The sample lists more than 95,000 clones, approximately 90% occurring once. These data come from a study of graft-versus-host responses after intestinal transplantation. CDR3 length equals 18 residues. This TCR was recovered from a human donor who received an intestinal transplant. The material was unstimulated CD4+ T cells sorted from spleen or lymph node cells, obtained before intestinal transplant. The rearrangement joins TRBV12-2 to TRBJ2-7; the tabulated D call, TRBD2, remains unverified against the DNA. TRBV12-2 counts as a pseudogene. Written as DNA, the CDR3 is TGTGCAAGTCGCCGGGAGGATACTAGCGGGGTCAGCTCCTACGAGCAGTACTTC. It codes for CASRREDTSGVSSYEQYF.